This T cell receptor (beta chain) was obtained from a study of blood T cell repertoires in COVID-19. The CDR3 has 17 residues. The germline V gene encodes CDR1 SGHRS and CDR2 YFSETQ. V lost 0 bases, J lost 4 bases, and 9 bases stayed unmatched. The table came from immunoSEQ multiplex PCR; TCRdb's copy has only in-frame clones and leaves some out. The data hold 120,000 to 150,000 clones, with 82% observed a single time. The source of this sequence is a woman older than 75 with acute or convalescent COVID-19. V usage is TRBV5-1 and J usage is TRBJ2-2, with 7 bases matching TRBD1. What was sequenced was peripheral blood. CDR3 sequence (DNA): TGCGCCAGCAGCTTGGTGGAGACAGGGTCGGGCACCGGGGAGCTGTTTTTT. Translating gives CASSLVETGSGTGELFF.